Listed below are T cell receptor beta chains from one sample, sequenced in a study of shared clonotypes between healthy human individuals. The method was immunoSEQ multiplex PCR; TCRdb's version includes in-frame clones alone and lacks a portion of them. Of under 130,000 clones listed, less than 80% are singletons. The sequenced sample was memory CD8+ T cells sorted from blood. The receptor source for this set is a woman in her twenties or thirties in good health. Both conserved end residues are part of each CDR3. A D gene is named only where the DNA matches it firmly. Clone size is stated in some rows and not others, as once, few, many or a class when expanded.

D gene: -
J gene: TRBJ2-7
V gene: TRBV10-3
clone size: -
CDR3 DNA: TGTGCCATCAGTGAGTCGGCCTCCTACGAGCAGTACTTC
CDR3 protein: CAISESASYEQYF

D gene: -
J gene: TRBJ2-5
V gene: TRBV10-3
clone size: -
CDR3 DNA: TGTGCCATCAGCGAACTAACGGCTATCCCATCCGGGCTCCCACAGGAGACCCAGTACTTC
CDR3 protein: CAISELTAIPSGLPQETQYF

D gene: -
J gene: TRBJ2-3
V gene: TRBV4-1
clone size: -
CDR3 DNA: TGCGCCAGCAGCGCCCGGGTGGTCACAGATACGCAGTATTTT
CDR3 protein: CASSARVVTDTQYF

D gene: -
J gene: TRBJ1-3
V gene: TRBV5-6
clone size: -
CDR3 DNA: TGTGCCAGCAGCTTGGGCGGGTATTCCTCTGGAAACACCATATATTTT
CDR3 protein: CASSLGGYSSGNTIYF

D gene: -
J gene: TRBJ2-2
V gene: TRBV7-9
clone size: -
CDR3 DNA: TGTGCCAGCAGCCCCCGTAGTTACACCGGGGAGCTGTTTTTT
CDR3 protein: CASSPRSYTGELFF

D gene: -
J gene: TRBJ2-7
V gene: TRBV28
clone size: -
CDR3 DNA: TGTGCCAGCAGGGGTAAGGGGCCCTACGAGCAGTACTTC
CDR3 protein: CASRGKGPYEQYF

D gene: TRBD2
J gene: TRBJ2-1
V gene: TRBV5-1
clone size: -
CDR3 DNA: TGCGCCAGCAGCCCTGTGGCTAGCGGGACGGGGGAGCAGTTCTTC
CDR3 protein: CASSPVASGTGEQFF

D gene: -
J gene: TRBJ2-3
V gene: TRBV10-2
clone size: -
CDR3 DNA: TGCGCCAGCAGGCTAGCCAACACAGATACGCAGTATTTT
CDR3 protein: CASRLANTDTQYF

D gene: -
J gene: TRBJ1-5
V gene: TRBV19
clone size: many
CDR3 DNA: TGTGCCAGTAGTATCGGGTATAGCAATCAGCCCCAGCATTTT
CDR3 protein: CASSIGYSNQPQHF

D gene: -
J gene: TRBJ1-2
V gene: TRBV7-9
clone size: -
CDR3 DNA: TGTGCCAGCAGCCGACTCAACACGGACCGCAACTATGGCTACACCTTC
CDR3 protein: CASSRLNTDRNYGYTF

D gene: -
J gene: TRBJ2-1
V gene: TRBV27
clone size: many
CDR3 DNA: TGTGCCAGCAGCCTAAACCGCAATGAGCAGTTCTTC
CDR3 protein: CASSLNRNEQFF

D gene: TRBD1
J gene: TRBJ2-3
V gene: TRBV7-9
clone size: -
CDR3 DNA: TGTGCCAGCCGCCCGACAGGGGGGATGAAAGGGACAGATACGCAGTATTTT
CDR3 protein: CASRPTGGMKGTDTQYF

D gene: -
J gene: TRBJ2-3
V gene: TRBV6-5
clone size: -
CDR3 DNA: TGTGCCAGCAGTGACTCCCCGGGGAGCACAGATACGCAGTATTTT
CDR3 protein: CASSDSPGSTDTQYF

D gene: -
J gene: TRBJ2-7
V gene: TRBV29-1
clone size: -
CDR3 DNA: TGCAGCGTTGAGATTTTTAGCGAGGAGCAGTACTTC
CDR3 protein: CSVEIFSEEQYF

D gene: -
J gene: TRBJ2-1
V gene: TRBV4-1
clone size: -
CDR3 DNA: TGCGCCAGCAGCCAAGTAGGCGATTACAATGAGCAGTTCTTC
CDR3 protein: CASSQVGDYNEQFF

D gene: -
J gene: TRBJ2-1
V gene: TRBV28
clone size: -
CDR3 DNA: TGTGCCAGCAGGATGGGAGGAGGAAATGAGCAGTTCTTC
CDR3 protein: CASRMGGGNEQFF

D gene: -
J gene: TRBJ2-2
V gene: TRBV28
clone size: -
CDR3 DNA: TGTGCCAGCAGCCCTATGGGACCATGGCGGTGGACCGGGGAGCTGTTTTTT
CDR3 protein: CASSPMGPWRWTGELFF

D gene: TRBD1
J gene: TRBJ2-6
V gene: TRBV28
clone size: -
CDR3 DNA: TGTGCCAGCAGTTCCCCGACAGGGATTTCGTCTGGGGCCAACGTCCTGACTTTC
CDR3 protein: CASSSPTGISSGANVLTF

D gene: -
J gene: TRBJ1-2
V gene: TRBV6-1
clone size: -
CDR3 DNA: TGTGCCAGCAGTGAAATGGATACAGAAAGTTATGGCTACACCTTC
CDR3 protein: CASSEMDTESYGYTF

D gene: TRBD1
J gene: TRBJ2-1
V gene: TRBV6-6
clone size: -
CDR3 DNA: TGTGCCAGCAGCGCGGACAGGGACAATGAGCAGTTCTTC
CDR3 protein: CASSADRDNEQFF

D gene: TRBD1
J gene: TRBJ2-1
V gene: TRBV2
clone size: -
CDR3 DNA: TGTGCCAGCAGCGACTACAGGACAGGGCAGGAGGACAATGAGCAGTTCTTC
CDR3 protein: CASSDYRTGQEDNEQFF

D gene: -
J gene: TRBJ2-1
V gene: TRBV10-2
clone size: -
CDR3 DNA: TGCGCCAGCGCCACAAGCTCCTACAATGAGCAGTTCTTC
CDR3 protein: CASATSSYNEQFF

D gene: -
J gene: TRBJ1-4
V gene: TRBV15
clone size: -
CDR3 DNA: TGTGCCACCAGCAGAGATGGGGAACGGGACGAAAAACTGTTTTTT
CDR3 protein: CATSRDGERDEKLFF

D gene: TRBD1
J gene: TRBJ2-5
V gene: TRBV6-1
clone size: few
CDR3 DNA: TGTGCCAGCAGTGTAACAGGGGAATGGGAGACCCAGTACTTC
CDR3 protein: CASSVTGEWETQYF

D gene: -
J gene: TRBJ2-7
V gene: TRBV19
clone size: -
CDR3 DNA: TGTGCCAGTAGTTCCAGAACCGACGGAACCTACGAGCAGTACTTC
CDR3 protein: CASSSRTDGTYEQYF

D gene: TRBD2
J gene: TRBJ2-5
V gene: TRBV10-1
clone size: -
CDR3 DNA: TGCGCCAGCAGCGAGATGGTCGCGGGGGTAGAGACCCAGTACTTC
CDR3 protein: CASSEMVAGVETQYF